This paragraph covers one T cell receptor (beta chain) sequence. The data stem from a study of control samples from healthy donors and cancer patients. The CDR3 consists of 12 residues. V was pared by 5 bases and J by 7 bases, with 11 bases between. Profiled with immunoSEQ multiplex PCR; TCRdb holds only in-frame clones, not every one. Among about 180,000 clones listed, more than 85% were seen once. The gene calls are TRBV12-3 or TRBV12-4 and TRBJ1-1; TRBD1 might be the D (5 bases). What was sequenced was blood. The receptor was derived from a woman aged 40-49 years in good health. As DNA, the CDR3 is TGTGCCAGCAGTAAAGGAACAGGTGAAGCTTTCTTT. Its protein is CASSKGTGEAFF.